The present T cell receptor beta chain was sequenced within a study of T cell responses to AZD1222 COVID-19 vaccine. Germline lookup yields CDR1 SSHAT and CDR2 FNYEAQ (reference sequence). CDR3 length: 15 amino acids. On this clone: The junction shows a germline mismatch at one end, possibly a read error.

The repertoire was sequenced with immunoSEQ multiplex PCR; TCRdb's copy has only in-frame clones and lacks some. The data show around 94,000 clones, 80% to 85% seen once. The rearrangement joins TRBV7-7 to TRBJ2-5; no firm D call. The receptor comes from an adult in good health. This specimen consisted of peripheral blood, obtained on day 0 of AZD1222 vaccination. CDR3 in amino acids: CASSPGRLLQETQYF. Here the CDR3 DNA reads TGTGCTAGCAGTCCCGGTCGGCTACTTCAAGAGACCCAGTACTTC.